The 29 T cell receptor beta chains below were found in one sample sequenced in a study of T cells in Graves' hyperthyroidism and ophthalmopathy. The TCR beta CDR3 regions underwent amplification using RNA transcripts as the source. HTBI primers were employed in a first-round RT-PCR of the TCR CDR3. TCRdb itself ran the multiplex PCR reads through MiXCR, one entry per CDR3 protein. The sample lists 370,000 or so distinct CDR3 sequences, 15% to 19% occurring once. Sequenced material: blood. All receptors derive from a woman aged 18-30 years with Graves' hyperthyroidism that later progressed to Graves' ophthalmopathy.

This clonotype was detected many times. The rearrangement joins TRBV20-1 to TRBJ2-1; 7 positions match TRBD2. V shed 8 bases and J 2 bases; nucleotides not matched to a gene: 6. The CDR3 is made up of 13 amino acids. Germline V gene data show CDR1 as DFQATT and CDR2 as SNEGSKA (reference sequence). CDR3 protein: CSHGLVPYNEQFF. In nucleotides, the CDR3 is TGCAGTCATGGACTAGTTCCCTACAATGAGCAGTTCTTC.

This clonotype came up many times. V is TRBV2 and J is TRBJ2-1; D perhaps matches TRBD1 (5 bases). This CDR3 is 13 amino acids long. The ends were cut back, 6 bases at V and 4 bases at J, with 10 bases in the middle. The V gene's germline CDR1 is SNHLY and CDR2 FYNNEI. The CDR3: CASRETEYNEQFF. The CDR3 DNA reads TGTGCCAGCAGGGAGACAGAATACAATGAGCAGTTCTTC.

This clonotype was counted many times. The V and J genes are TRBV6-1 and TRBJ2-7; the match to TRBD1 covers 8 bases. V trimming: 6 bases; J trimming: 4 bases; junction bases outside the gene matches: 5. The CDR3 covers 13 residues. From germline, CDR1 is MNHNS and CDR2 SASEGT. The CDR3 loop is CASRRTGLYEQYF. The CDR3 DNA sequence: TGTGCCAGCAGGAGGACAGGGTTGTACGAGCAGTACTTC.

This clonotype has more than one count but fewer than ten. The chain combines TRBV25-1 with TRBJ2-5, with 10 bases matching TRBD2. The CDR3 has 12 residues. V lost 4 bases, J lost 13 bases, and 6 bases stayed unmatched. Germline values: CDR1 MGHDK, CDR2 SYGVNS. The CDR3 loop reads CASSGPSGSGYF. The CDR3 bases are TGTGCCAGCAGTGGACCTAGCGGGAGCGGGTACTTC.

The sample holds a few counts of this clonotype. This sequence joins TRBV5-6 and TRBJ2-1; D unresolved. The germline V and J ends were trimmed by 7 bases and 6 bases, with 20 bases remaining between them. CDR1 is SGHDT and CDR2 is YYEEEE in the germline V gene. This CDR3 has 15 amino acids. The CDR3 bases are TGTGCCAGCGATAGTAGTCGGACGGTCTTCAATGAGCAGTTCTTC. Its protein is CASDSSRTVFNEQFF.

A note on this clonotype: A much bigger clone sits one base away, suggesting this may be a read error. In DNA form, the CDR3 reads TGCAGCGTTGCGGGCACTAGCGGGAGGCAGACCCAGTTCTTC. It codes for CSVAGTSGRQTQFF. The V call is TRBV29-1, the J call TRBJ2-5, with 12 bases that match TRBD2. The assigned J gene may be wrong: the sequence end matches TRBJ2-1 better. The CDR3 has 14 amino acids. CDR1 is SQVTM and CDR2 is ANQGSEA in the germline V gene.

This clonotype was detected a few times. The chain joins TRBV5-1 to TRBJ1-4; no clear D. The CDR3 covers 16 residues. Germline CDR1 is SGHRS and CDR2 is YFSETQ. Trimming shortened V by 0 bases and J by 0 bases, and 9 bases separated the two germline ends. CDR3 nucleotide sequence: TGCGCCAGCAGCTTGGCCTCCGTAGCAACTAATGAAAAACTGTTTTTT. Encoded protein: CASSLASVATNEKLFF.

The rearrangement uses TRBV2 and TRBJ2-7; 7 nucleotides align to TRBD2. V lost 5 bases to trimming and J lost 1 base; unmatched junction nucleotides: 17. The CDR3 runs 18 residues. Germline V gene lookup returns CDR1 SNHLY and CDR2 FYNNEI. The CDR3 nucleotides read TGTGCCAGCAGTTACGTGTCAGGGTTCGGCGGGAGTTCCTACGAGCAGTACTTC. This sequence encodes CASSYVSGFGGSSYEQYF. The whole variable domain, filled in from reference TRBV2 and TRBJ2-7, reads EPEVTQTPSHQVTQMGQEVILRCVPISNHLYFYWYRQILGQKVEFLVSFYNNEISEKSEIFDDQFSVERPDGSNFTLKIRSTKLEDSAMYFCASSYVSGFGGSSYEQYFGPGTRLTVT.

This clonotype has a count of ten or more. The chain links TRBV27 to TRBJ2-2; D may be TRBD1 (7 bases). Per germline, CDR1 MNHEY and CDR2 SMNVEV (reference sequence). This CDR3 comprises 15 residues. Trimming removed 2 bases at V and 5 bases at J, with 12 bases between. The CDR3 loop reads CASSLGGGVTGELFF. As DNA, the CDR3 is TGTGCCAGCAGTTTAGGAGGGGGCGTTACCGGGGAGCTGTTTTTT.

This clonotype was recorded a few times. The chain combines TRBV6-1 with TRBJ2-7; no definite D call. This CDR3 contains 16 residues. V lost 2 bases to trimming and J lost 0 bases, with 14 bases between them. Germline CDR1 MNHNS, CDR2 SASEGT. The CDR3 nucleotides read TGTGCCAGCAGTGAATATGTCACATCTAACTCCTACGAGCAGTACTTC. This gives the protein CASSEYVTSNSYEQYF.

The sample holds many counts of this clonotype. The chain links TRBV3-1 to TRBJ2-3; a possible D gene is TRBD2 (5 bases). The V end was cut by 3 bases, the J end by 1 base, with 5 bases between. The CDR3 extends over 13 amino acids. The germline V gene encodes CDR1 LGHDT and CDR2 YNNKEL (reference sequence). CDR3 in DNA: TGTGCCAGCAGCCATAGCGGCACAGATACGCAGTATTTT. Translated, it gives CASSHSGTDTQYF.

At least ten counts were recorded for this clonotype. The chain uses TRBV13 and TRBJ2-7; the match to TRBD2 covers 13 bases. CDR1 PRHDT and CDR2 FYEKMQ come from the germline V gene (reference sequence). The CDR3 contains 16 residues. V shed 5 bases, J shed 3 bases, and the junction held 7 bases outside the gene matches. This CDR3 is CASSGWTSGSHYEQYF. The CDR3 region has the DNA TGTGCCAGCAGCGGATGGACTAGCGGGAGCCACTACGAGCAGTACTTC. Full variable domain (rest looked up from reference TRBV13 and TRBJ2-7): AAGVIQSPRHLIKEKRETATLKCYPIPRHDTVYWYQQGPGQDPQFLISFYEKMQSDKGSIPDRFSAQQFSDYHSELNMSSLELGDSALYFCASSGWTSGSHYEQYFGPGTRLTVT.

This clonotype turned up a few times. CDR3 in DNA: TGCAGTGCTAGAGTAGAAGAGACCCAGTACTTC. It encodes CSARVEETQYF. J is TRBJ2-5 and V is TRBV20-1; no clear D. The V gene lost 1 base and the J gene lost 3 bases, with 3 bases spanning the gap. Per germline, CDR1 DFQATT and CDR2 SNEGSKA (reference sequence). CDR3 size: 11 residues.

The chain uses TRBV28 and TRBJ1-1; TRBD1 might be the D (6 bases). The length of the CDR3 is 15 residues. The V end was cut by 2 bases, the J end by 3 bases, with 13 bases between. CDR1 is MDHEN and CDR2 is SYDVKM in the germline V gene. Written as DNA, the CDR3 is TGTGCCAGCAGTTTAGGGGGGGCGCAGGACACTGAAGCTTTCTTT. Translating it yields CASSLGGAQDTEAFF.

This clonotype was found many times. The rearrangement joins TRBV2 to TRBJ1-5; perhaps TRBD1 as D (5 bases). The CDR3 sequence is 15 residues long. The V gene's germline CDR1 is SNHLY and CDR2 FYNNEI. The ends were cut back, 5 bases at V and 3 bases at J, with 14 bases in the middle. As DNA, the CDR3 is TGTGCCAGCAGTTCAACAGGACGGAACAATCAGCCCCAGCATTTT. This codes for CASSSTGRNNQPQHF.

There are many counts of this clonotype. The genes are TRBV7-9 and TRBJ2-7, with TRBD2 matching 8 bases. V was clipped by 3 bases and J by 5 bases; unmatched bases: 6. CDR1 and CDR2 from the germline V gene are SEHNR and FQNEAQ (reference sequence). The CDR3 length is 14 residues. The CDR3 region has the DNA TGTGCCAGCAGCTTTGGGACTAGTATGGACGAGCAGTACTTC. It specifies CASSFGTSMDEQYF.

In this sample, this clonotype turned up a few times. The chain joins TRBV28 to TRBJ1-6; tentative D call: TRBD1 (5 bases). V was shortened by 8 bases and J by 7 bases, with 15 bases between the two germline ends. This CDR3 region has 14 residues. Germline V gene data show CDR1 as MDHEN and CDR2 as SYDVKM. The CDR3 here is CASGDSYSNSPLHF. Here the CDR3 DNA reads TGTGCCAGCGGTGACAGTTATTCCAATTCACCCCTCCACTTT.

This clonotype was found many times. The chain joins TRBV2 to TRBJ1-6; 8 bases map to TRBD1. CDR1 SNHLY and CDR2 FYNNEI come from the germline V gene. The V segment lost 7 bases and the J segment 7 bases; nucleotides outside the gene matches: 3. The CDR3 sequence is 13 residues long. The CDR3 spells CASKNRGNSPLHF. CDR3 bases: TGTGCCAGCAAGAACAGGGGGAATTCACCCCTCCACTTT.

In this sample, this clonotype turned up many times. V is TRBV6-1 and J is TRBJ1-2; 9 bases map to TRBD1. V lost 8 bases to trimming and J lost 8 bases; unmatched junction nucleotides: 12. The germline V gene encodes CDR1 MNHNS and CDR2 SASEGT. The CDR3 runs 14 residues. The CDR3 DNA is TGTGCCAGCTGTACAGGGGGCGATCGTTACGGCTACACCTTC. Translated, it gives CASCTGGDRYGYTF.

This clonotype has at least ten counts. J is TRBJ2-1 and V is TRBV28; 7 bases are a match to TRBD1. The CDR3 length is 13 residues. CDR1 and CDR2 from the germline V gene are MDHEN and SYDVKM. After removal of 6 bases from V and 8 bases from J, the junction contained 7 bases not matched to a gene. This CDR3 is CASSLTGTDEQFF. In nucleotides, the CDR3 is TGTGCCAGCAGCCTAACCGGGACAGATGAGCAGTTCTTC. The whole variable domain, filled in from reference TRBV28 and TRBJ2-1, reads DVKVTQSSRYLVKRTGEKVFLECVQDMDHENMFWYRQDPGLGLRLIYFSYDVKMKEKGDIPEGYSVSREKKERFSLILESASTNQTSMYLCASSLTGTDEQFFGPGTRLTVL.

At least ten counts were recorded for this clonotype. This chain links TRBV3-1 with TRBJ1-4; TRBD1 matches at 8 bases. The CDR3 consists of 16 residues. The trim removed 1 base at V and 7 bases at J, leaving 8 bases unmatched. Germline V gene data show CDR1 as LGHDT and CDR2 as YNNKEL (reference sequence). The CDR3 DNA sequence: TGTGCCAGCAGCCAAGTGGCCGGGACAGGATCTGAAAAACTGTTTTTT. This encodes CASSQVAGTGSEKLFF.

The CDR3 loop is CASSQVTGTPLHF. The CDR3 DNA sequence: TGCGCCAGCAGCCAAGTAACAGGGACACCCCTCCACTTT. The V call is TRBV4-1, the J call TRBJ1-6; D might be TRBD1 (6 bases). V was pared by 1 base and J by 11 bases, with 9 bases between. The CDR3 length is 13 residues. Looked up from germline, CDR1 is MGHRA and CDR2 is YSYEKL.

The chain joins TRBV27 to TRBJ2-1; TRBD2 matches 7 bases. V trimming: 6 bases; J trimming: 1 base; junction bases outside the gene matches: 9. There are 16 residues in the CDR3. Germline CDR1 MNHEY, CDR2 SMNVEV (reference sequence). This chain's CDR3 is CASSPPSGKSYNEQFF. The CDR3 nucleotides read TGTGCCAGCAGCCCCCCTAGCGGTAAATCCTACAATGAGCAGTTCTTC.

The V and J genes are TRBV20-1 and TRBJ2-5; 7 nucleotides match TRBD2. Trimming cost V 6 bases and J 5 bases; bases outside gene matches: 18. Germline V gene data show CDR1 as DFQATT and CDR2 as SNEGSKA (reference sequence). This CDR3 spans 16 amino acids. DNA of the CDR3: TGCAGTGCAAGACTTACTGAGCCCTGGGAGGGGGAGACCCAGTACTTC. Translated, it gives CSARLTEPWEGETQYF.

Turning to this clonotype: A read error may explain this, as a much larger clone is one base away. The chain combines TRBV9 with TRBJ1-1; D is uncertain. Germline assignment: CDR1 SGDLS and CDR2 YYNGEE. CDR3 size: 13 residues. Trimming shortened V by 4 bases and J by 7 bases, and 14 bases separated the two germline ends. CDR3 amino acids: CASSPAGSLEAFF. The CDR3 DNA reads TGTGCCAGCAGCCCTGCAGGCTCCCTTGAAGCTTTCTTT.

CDR3 residues: CASSSTGAPTEQYF. The CDR3, as DNA: TGTGCCAGCAGTTCAACAGGGGCACCTACCGAGCAGTACTTC. This chain connects TRBV7-3 to TRBJ2-7, with 7 bases identical to TRBD1. The CDR3 is 14 amino acids. V lost 6 bases, J lost 6 bases, and 11 bases stayed unmatched. From germline, CDR1 is SGHTA and CDR2 FQGTGA.

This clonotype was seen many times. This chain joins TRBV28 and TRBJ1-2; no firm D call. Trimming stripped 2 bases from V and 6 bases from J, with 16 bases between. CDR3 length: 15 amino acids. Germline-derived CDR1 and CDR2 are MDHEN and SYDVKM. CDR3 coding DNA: TGTGCCAGCAGTTTAAGACGGGTCACCGGGGATGGCTACACCTTC. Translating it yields CASSLRRVTGDGYTF.

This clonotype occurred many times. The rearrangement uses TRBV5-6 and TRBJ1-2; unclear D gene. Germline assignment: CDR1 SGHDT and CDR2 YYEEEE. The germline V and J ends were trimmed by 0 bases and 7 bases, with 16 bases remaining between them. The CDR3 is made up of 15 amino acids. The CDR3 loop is CASSLDPGLVGGYTF. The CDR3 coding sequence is TGTGCCAGCAGCTTGGACCCCGGCCTCGTGGGTGGCTACACCTTC.

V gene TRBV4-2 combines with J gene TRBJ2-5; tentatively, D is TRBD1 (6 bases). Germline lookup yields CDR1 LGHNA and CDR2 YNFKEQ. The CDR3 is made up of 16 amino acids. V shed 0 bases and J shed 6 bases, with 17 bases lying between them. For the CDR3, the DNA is TGTGCCAGCAGCCAAGATTCCGGCAGGGGTCATAAGACCCAGTACTTC. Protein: CASSQDSGRGHKTQYF.